The clone carrying this T cell receptor (beta chain) has more than one count but fewer than ten. The antigen is unknown. This entry comes from a study of post-analysis software for immune sequencing data. The V gene end was trimmed by 2 bases and the J gene end by 11 bases; junction bases not matched to a gene: 10. Germline CDR1 SGHTA, CDR2 FQGNSA. The CDR3 contains 14 residues. TCR beta cDNA libraries included unique molecular identifiers. T cells numbering about 0.9 to 10 million yielded cDNA molecules that totaled some 500,000. TCRdb used MiXCR to reprocess the PCR reads, holding one entry per CDR3 protein. Among around 700,000 distinct CDR3 sequences listed, 55% to 60% were seen once. Study results and limitations: Patients showed TRBV5-6, TRBV5-1 and TRBV20-1 among four to six TRBV segments more frequent than in controls.

The chain recombines TRBV7-2 with TRBJ1-1, with 8 bases fitting TRBD1. The sequence was obtained from a girl aged 2-10 years with multiple sclerosis. The specimen was blood. Here the CDR3 DNA reads TGTGCCAGCAGCTTAACCTCACAGGGGGAAACGGCTTTCTTT. Translating gives CASSLTSQGETAFF.